Reported below is one T cell receptor (beta chain). Germline CDR1 reads MDHEN; CDR2 reads SYDVKM. Trimming pared 1 base from V and 9 bases from J, leaving 7 bases between. This CDR3 has 11 amino acids. Some clones are missing from TCRdb's copy, which holds only in-frame ones; the method was immunoSEQ multiplex PCR. The sample lists some 150,000 clones; 85% to 95% were seen once. This entry comes from a study of control samples from healthy donors and cancer patients. J is TRBJ2-7 and V is TRBV28; either TRBD1 or TRBD2 may fit D (5 bases each). The TCR sequence derives from a man aged 35 to 55 in good health. The sequenced sample consisted of blood. CDR3 loop: CASSLYGGQYF. CDR3 DNA: TGTGCCAGCAGTTTATATGGGGGGCAGTACTTC.